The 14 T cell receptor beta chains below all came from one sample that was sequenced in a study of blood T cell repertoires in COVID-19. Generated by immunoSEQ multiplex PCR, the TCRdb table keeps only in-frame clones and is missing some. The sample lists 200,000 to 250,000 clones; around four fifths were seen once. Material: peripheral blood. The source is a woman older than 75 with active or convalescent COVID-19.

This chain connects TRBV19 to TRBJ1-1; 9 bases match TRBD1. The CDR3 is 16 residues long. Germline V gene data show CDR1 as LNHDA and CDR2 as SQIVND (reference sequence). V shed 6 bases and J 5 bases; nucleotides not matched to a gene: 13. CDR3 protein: CASSLSRTGVRTEAFF. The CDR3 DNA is TGTGCCAGTAGCCTATCGCGGACAGGGGTGAGAACTGAAGCTTTCTTT.

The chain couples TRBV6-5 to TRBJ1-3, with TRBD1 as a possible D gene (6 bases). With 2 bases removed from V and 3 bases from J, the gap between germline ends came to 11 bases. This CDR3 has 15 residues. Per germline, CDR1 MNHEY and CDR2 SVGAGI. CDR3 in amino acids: CASSYGGAFGNTIYF. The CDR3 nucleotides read TGTGCCAGCAGTTACGGGGGGGCCTTTGGAAACACCATATATTTT.

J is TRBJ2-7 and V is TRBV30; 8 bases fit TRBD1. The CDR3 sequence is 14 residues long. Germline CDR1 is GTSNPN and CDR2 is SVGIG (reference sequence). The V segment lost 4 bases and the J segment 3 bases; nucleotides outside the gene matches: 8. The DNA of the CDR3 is TGTGCCTGGAACGACAGGGGAATACTCTACGAGCAGTACTTC. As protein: CAWNDRGILYEQYF. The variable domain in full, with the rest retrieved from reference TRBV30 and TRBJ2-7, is SQTIHQWPATLVQPVGSPLSLECTVEGTSNPNLYWYRQAAGRGLQLLFYSVGIGQISSEVPQNLSASRPQDRQFILSSKKLLLSDSGFYLCAWNDRGILYEQYFGPGTRLTVT.

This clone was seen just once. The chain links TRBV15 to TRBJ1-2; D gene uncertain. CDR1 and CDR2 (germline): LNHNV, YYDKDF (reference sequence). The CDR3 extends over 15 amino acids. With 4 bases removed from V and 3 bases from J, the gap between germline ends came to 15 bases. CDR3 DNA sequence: TGTGCCACCAGCACCAGACCCAGCGGGGACTATGGCTACACCTTC. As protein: CATSTRPSGDYGYTF.

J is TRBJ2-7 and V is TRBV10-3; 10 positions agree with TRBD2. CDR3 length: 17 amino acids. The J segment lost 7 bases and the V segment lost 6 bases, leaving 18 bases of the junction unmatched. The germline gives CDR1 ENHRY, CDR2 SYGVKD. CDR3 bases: TGTGCCATCAGCCTTTCTTCTAGCGGGGGCCCCGGGGGGGAGCAGTACTTC. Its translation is CAISLSSSGGPGGEQYF.

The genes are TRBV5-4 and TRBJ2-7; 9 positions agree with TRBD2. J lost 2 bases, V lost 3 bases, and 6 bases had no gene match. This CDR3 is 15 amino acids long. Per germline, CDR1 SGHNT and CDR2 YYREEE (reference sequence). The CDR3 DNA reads TGTGCCAGCAGCTCCGGGGCTAGCGGGACCTACGAGCAGTACTTC. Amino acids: CASSSGASGTYEQYF.

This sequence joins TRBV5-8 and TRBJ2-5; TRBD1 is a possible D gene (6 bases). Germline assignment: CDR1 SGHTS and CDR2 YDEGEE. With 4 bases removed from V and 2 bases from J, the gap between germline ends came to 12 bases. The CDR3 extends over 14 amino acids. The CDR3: CASSKGQIQETQYF. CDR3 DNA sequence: TGTGCCAGCAGCAAAGGACAGATTCAAGAGACCCAGTACTTC.

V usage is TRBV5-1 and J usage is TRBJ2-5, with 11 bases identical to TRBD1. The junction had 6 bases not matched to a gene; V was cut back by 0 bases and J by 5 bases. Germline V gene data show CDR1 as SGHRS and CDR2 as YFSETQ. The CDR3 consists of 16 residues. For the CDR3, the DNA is TGCGCCAGCAGCTTGGCCGGGACAGGGGGTTACGAGACCCAGTACTTC. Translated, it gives CASSLAGTGGYETQYF.

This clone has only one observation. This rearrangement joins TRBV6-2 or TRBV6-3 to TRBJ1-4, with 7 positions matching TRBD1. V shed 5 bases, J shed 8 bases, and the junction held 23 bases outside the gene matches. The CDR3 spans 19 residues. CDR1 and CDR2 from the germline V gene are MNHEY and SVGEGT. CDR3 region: CASSPPPSGTVPRWEKLFF. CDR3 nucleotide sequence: TGTGCCAGCAGTCCCCCCCCCTCCGGGACAGTCCCGCGTTGGGAAAAACTGTTTTTT.

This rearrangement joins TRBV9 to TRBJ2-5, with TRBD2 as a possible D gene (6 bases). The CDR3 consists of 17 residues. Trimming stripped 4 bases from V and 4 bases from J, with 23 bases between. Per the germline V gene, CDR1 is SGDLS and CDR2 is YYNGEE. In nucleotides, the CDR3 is TGTGCCAGCAGCAGAACCCCCGGGGGACTGGTGGGAGAGACCCAGTACTTC. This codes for CASSRTPGGLVGETQYF.

CDR3 protein: CASSLQETQYF. The CDR3 nucleotides read TGTGCCAGCAGCCTCCAAGAGACCCAGTACTTC. The chain joins TRBV11-1 to TRBJ2-5, with D uncertain. With 5 bases removed from V and 1 base from J, the gap between germline ends came to 2 bases. The germline CDR1 and CDR2 sequences are SGHAT and FQDESV (reference sequence). This CDR3 region has 11 residues.

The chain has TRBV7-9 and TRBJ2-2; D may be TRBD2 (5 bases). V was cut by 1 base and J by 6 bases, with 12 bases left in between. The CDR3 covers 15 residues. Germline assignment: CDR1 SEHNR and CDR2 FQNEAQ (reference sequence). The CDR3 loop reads CASSLGGLDAGELFF. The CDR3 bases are TGTGCCAGCAGCTTAGGAGGGTTAGATGCCGGGGAGCTGTTTTTT.

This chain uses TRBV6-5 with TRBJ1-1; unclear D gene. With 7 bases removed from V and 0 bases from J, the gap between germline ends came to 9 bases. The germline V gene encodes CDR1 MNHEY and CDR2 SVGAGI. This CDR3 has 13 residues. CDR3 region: CASISQMNTEAFF. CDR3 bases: TGTGCCAGCATTTCACAGATGAACACTGAAGCTTTCTTT.

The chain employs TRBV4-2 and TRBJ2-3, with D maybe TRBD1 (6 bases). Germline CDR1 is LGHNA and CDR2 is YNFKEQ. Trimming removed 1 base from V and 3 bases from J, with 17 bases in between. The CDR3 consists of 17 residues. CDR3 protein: CASSQAKQGFWTDTQYF. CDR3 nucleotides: TGTGCCAGCAGCCAAGCCAAACAGGGATTTTGGACAGATACGCAGTATTTT.